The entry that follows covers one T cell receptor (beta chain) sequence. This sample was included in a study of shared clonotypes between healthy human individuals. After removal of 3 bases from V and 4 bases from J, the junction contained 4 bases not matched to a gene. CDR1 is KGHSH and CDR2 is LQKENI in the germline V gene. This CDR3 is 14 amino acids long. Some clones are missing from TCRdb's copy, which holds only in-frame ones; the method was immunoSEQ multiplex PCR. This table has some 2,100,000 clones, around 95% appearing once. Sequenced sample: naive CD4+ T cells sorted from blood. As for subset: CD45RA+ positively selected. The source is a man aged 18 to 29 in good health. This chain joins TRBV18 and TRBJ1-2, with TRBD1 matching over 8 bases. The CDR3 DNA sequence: TGTGCCAGCTCACCCCTGACAGGGGTCTATGGCTACACCTTC. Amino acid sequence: CASSPLTGVYGYTF.